Listed below are T cell receptor beta chains from one sample, sequenced in a study of cytomegalovirus exposure and HLA in healthy donors. Here immunoSEQ multiplex PCR was the method, and the copy in TCRdb shows in-frame clones only, minus some. The sample has under 250,000 clones; roughly 78% are singletons. The sample comprised PBMCs. The source is a boy between 10 and 17 years old in good health and CMV-seronegative. CDR3s include the opening cysteine and the closing phenylalanine or tryptophan. Fields, in order: D gene, clone size, V gene, J gene, CDR3 DNA, CDR3 protein. D genes are given only for firm matches. The size of a clone is reported for some rows only, either as once, few or many, or as a class for expanded clones.

d_gene: TRBD2
abundance: NA
v_gene: TRBV4-1
j_gene: TRBJ2-1
CDR3nt: TGCGCCAGCAGCCTGCTGGGTCTTAGCGGGAGTCGAGGCAATGAGCAGTTCTTC
CDR3aa: CASSLLGLSGSRGNEQFF

d_gene: NA
abundance: NA
v_gene: TRBV19
j_gene: TRBJ2-1
CDR3nt: TGTGCCAGTAGTATCTGGCGGGATTCCTACAATGAGCAGTTCTTC
CDR3aa: CASSIWRDSYNEQFF

d_gene: TRBD1
abundance: NA
v_gene: TRBV7-9
j_gene: TRBJ1-5
CDR3nt: TGTGCCAGCAGCCGAGGGCAGGGGGGAGGTACACAGCCCCAGCATTTT
CDR3aa: CASSRGQGGGTQPQHF

d_gene: NA
abundance: NA
v_gene: TRBV9
j_gene: TRBJ2-3
CDR3nt: TGTGCCAGCAGCGTAGAGGTCGGGGTGTACACAGATACGCAGTATTTT
CDR3aa: CASSVEVGVYTDTQYF

d_gene: NA
abundance: NA
v_gene: TRBV6-5
j_gene: TRBJ2-2
CDR3nt: TGTGCCAGCTCACTGGCGGGGACCGGGGAGCTGTTTTTT
CDR3aa: CASSLAGTGELFF

d_gene: TRBD1
abundance: NA
v_gene: TRBV5-4
j_gene: TRBJ1-4
CDR3nt: TGTGCCAGCAGCTTGGGACAGGGAGTAGGTGAAAAACTGTTTTTT
CDR3aa: CASSLGQGVGEKLFF

d_gene: NA
abundance: NA
v_gene: TRBV4-2
j_gene: TRBJ2-7
CDR3nt: TGTGCCAGCAGCCAAGACCCACATATAACCTACGAGCAGTACTTC
CDR3aa: CASSQDPHITYEQYF

d_gene: NA
abundance: NA
v_gene: TRBV5-6
j_gene: TRBJ2-3
CDR3nt: TGTGCCAGCAGCTTGGGTCAGGGACACACAGATACGCAGTATTTT
CDR3aa: CASSLGQGHTDTQYF

d_gene: NA
abundance: NA
v_gene: TRBV27
j_gene: TRBJ1-2
CDR3nt: TGTGCCAGCAGCTATGGGGGGGGGATCTATGGCTACACCTTC
CDR3aa: CASSYGGGIYGYTF

d_gene: NA
abundance: NA
v_gene: TRBV20-1
j_gene: TRBJ1-1
CDR3nt: TGCAGTGCTATCGGGGTTGAAGCTTTCTTT
CDR3aa: CSAIGVEAFF

d_gene: TRBD1
abundance: few
v_gene: TRBV5-1
j_gene: TRBJ1-1
CDR3nt: TGCGCCAGCAGCTCCGGGACAGGGCAACTGGGGAACACTGAAGCTTTCTTT
CDR3aa: CASSSGTGQLGNTEAFF

d_gene: NA
abundance: NA
v_gene: TRBV13
j_gene: TRBJ2-7
CDR3nt: TGTGCCAGCAACTCAAGGGGGGCATCAGGCGGGAGAAGGTACGAGCAGTACTTC
CDR3aa: CASNSRGASGGRRYEQYF

d_gene: NA
abundance: NA
v_gene: TRBV6-1
j_gene: TRBJ2-3
CDR3nt: TGTGCCAGCAGTACGTCTAGCCCTGGAGATACGCAGTATTTT
CDR3aa: CASSTSSPGDTQYF

d_gene: NA
abundance: NA
v_gene: TRBV5-6
j_gene: TRBJ2-1
CDR3nt: TGTGCCAGCAGCTTTTTGGCGGTAGCCTACAATGAGCAGTTCTTC
CDR3aa: CASSFLAVAYNEQFF

d_gene: TRBD2
abundance: NA
v_gene: TRBV4-2
j_gene: TRBJ2-3
CDR3nt: TGTGCCAGCAGCCCCCAGCCGGGGGAAGCGGGGAGTGCAGATACGCAGTATTTT
CDR3aa: CASSPQPGEAGSADTQYF

d_gene: NA
abundance: NA
v_gene: TRBV5-1
j_gene: TRBJ1-1
CDR3nt: TGCGCCAGCAGCTTGGATGGGGCGAACACTGAAGCTTTCTTT
CDR3aa: CASSLDGANTEAFF

d_gene: NA
abundance: NA
v_gene: TRBV4-2
j_gene: TRBJ2-3
CDR3nt: TGTGCCAGCAGCCAAGAACGTCGGAGCACAGATACGCAGTATTTT
CDR3aa: CASSQERRSTDTQYF

d_gene: TRBD1
abundance: NA
v_gene: TRBV5-6
j_gene: TRBJ1-1
CDR3nt: TGTGCCAGCAGCTGGCGGGACAGGGGTAGGCCTGAAGCTTTCTTT
CDR3aa: CASSWRDRGRPEAFF

d_gene: NA
abundance: NA
v_gene: TRBV5-6
j_gene: TRBJ1-2
CDR3nt: TGTGCCAGCAACCGACGATCACGGGAGGAGAACTATGGCTACACCTTC
CDR3aa: CASNRRSREENYGYTF

d_gene: NA
abundance: NA
v_gene: TRBV19
j_gene: TRBJ1-6
CDR3nt: TGTGCCAGTGCCTCGCGGGGATTCGACTATTCACCCCTCCACTTT
CDR3aa: CASASRGFDYSPLHF

d_gene: NA
abundance: NA
v_gene: TRBV5-4
j_gene: TRBJ1-3
CDR3nt: TGTGCCAGCAGCTTGGACAGCTCTGGAAACACCATATATTTT
CDR3aa: CASSLDSSGNTIYF

d_gene: TRBD2
abundance: few
v_gene: TRBV5-1
j_gene: TRBJ2-1
CDR3nt: TGCGCCAGCAGCTTGCCTAGCGGGGAACACAATGAGCAGTTCTTC
CDR3aa: CASSLPSGEHNEQFF

d_gene: TRBD1
abundance: NA
v_gene: TRBV29-1
j_gene: TRBJ1-2
CDR3nt: TGCAGCGTGGATTCCAGGGGGCGCAGCTATGGCTACACCTTC
CDR3aa: CSVDSRGRSYGYTF